This T cell receptor beta chain emerged from a study of shared clonotypes between healthy human individuals. General study points: For naive CD4 cells, approximately 5% of clonotypes were shared across a handful of donors.

The sorted-subset replicate PCRs were given around 200 ng DNA, which is 27,000 or so T cell genomes. Profiling relied on immunoSEQ multiplex PCR, and the TCRdb table lists in-frame clones only, not all of them. The data show hundreds of thousands of clones, with about 80% seen just once and under 2% held by the top ten. A note on this clone: Its antigen is unidentified.

The sample consisted of memory CD4+ T cells sorted from blood. Subset reported: CD45RA-negative fraction. This TCR was sampled from a woman aged 25 to 39 in good health.

The CDR3, as DNA: TGTGCCTGGAGTGCCGGACAGGGCATGGCCCCCCAGCATTTT. Translating it yields CAWSAGQGMAPQHF. The chain combines TRBV30 with TRBJ1-5, with 8 bases aligning to TRBD1. After removal of 1 base from V and 10 bases from J, the junction contained 9 bases not matched to a gene. The germline V gene encodes CDR1 GTSNPN and CDR2 SVGIG (reference sequence). The CDR3 covers 14 residues.